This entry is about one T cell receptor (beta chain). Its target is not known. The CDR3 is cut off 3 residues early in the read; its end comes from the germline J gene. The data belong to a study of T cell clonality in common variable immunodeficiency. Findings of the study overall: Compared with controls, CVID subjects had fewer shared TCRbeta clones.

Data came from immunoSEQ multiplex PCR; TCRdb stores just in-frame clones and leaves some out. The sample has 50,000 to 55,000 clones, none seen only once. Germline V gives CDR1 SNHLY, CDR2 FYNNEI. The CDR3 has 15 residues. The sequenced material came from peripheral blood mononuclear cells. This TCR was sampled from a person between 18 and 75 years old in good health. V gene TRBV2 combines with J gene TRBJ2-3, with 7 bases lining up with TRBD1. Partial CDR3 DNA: TGTGCCAGCAGTGTCGACAGGGCCCGGCAAGAGACG. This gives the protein CASSVDRARQET. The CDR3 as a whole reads CASSVDRARQETQYF.